These T cell receptor beta chains were read from a single sample in a study of cytomegalovirus exposure and HLA in healthy donors. The assay was immunoSEQ multiplex PCR, and TCRdb's table has in-frame clones only and misses some. The profile shows more than 250,000 clones, over 85% of them singletons. Source material: PBMCs. These receptors were taken from a woman aged 18-29 years in good health and CMV-seronegative. CDR3s include the opening cysteine and the closing phenylalanine or tryptophan. Each record gives: J gene, V gene, CDR3 protein.

TRBJ2-1	TRBV5-1	CASSVTGTSGGLFHNEQFF
TRBJ1-4	TRBV7-9	CASTRDRGKSNEKLFF
TRBJ1-3	TRBV5-1	CASSQRQLSSGNTIYF
TRBJ1-3	TRBV18	CASSPDREYGNTIYF
TRBJ1-2	TRBV2	CASNKLGGIYGYTF
TRBJ1-6	TRBV2	CASSEEHSYNSPLHF
TRBJ1-6	TRBV5-6	CASSFLRSSYNSPLHF
TRBJ1-2	TRBV4-1	CASSLERNYGYTF
TRBJ1-5	TRBV5-6	CASSLGGTAVNQPQHF
TRBJ2-1	TRBV9	CASSPYEAMEQFF
TRBJ2-5	TRBV5-4	CASSPGTAQETQYF
TRBJ2-6	TRBV6-5	CASSSQGTGANVLTF
TRBJ2-3	TRBV7-6	CASSWAGVTDTQYF
TRBJ1-5	TRBV4-1	CASRGQGGNQPQHF
TRBJ2-7	TRBV12-5	CASGLGQGKPEQYF
TRBJ2-3	TRBV7-2	CASSLGRWGLFGGAQYF
TRBJ1-2	TRBV18	CASSPQGPGGYTF
TRBJ1-2	TRBV29-1	CSVESLTGSYVGYTF
TRBJ1-2	TRBV15	CATSRDFGIVGYTF
TRBJ1-6	TRBV19	CASSTHRGLGDSPLHF
TRBJ2-1	TRBV7-2	CASSRIGRGVYNEQFF
TRBJ2-1	TRBV11-3	CASSLLAGVAYNEQFF